The clone carrying this TCR beta chain turned up a few times. The CDR3 extends over 15 amino acids. Germline V gene data show CDR1 as SNHLY and CDR2 as FYNNEI. Trimming cost V 6 bases and J 4 bases; bases outside gene matches: 8. The source of the sample is a study of Graves' ophthalmopathy and Graves' hyperthyroidism. TCR beta CDR3 amplification used RNA transcripts. First-round RT-PCR with HTBI primers preceded a second-round multiplex PCR. Each CDR3 protein gets one entry after TCRdb re-called the multiplex PCR reads with MiXCR. Among approximately 210,000 distinct CDR3 sequences, 20% to 25% were seen once, and the ten largest hold under 55%.

The TCR originated in a woman in her 50s with Graves' ophthalmopathy. Sequenced sample: peripheral blood. This chain uses TRBV2 with TRBJ2-7; 11 bases line up with TRBD1. The CDR3 region has the DNA TGTGCCAGCAGCGGGGGGACAGGGGGTCTATACGAGCAGTACTTC. Its protein product is CASSGGTGGLYEQYF.